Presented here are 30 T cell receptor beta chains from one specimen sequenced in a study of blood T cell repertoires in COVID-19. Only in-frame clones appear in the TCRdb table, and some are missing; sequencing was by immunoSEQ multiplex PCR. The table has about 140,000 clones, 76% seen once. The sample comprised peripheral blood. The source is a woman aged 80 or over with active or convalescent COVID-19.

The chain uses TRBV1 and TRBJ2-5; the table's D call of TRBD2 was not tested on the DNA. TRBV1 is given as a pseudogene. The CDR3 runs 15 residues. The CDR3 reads CTSDTSGGAGETQYF. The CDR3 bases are TGCACCAGCGATACTAGCGGGGGGGCGGGAGAGACCCAGTACTTC.

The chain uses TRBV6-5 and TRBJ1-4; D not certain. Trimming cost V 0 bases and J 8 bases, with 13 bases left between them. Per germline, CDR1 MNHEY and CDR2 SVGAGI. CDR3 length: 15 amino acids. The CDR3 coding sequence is TGTGCCAGCAGTTACTCGCCCGGCCCCGGGGAAAAACTGTTTTTT. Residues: CASSYSPGPGEKLFF.

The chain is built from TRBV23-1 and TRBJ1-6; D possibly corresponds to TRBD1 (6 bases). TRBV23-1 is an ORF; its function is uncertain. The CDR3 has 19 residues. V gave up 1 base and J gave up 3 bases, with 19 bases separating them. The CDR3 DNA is TGCGCCAGCAGTCAATTAGGGGGTGGGGGCAGCTTCTATAATTCACCCCTCCACTTT. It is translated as CASSQLGGGGSFYNSPLHF.

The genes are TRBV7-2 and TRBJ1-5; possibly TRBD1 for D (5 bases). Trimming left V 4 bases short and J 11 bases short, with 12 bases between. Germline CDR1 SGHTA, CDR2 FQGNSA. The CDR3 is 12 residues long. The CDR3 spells CASSYGGGTQHF. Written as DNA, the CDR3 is TGTGCCAGCAGCTATGGCGGGGGAACCCAGCATTTT.

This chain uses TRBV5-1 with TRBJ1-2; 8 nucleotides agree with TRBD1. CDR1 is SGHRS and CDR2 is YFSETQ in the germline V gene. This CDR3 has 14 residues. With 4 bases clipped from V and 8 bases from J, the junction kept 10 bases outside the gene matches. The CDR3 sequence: CASSAKDRGYGYTF. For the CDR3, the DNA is TGCGCCAGCAGCGCAAAAGACAGGGGCTACGGCTACACCTTC.

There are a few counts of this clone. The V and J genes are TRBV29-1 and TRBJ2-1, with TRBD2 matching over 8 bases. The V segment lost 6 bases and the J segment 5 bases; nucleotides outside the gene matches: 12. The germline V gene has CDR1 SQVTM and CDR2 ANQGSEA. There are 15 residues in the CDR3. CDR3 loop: CSVTTSDGYHNEQFF. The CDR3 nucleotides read TGCAGCGTCACGACTAGCGATGGATACCACAATGAGCAGTTCTTC.

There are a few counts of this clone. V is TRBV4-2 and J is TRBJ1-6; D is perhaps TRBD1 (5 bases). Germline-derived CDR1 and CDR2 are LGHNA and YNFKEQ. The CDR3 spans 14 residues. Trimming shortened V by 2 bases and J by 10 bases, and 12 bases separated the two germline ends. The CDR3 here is CASSQTASGSPLHF. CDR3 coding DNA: TGTGCCAGCAGCCAAACGGCCTCAGGGTCACCCCTCCACTTT.

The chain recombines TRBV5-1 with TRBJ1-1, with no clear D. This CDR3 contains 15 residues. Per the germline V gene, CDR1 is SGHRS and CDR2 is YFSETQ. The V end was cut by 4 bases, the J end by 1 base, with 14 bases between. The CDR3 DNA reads TGCGCCAGCAGCCCGGGAGAGTTGGGGAACACTGAAGCTTTCTTT. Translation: CASSPGELGNTEAFF.

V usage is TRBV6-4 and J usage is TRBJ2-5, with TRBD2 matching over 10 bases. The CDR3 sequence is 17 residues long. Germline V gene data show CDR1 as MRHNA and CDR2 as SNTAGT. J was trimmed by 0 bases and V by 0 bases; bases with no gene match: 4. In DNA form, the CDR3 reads TGTGCCAGCAGTGACTCTGTTCTAGCGGGGGACCAAGAGACCCAGTACTTC. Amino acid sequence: CASSDSVLAGDQETQYF.

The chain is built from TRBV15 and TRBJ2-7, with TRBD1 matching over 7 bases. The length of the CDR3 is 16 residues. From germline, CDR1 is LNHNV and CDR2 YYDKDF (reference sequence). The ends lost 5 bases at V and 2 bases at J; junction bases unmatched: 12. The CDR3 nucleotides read TGTGCCACCAGCGGAAGGGACAGAAAGAGTACCTACGAGCAGTACTTC. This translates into CATSGRDRKSTYEQYF.

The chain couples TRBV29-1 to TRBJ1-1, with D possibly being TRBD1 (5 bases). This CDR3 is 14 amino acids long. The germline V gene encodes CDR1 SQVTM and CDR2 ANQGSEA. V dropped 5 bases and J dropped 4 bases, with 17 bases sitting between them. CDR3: CSVPGRALSTEAFF. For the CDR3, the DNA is TGCAGCGTTCCAGGGAGGGCTCTTAGCACTGAAGCTTTCTTT.

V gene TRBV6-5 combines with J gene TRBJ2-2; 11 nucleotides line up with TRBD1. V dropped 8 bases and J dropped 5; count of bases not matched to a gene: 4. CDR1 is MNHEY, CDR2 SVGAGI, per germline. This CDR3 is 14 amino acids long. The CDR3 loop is CASDRDRGTGELFF. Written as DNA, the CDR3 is TGTGCCAGCGACCGGGACAGGGGGACCGGGGAGCTGTTTTTT.

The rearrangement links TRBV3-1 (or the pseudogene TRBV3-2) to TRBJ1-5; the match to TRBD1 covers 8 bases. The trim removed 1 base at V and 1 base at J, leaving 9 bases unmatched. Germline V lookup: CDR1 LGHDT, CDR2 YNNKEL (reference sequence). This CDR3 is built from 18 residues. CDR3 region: CASSQGAHYRGSNQPQHF. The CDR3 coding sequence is TGTGCCAGCAGCCAAGGGGCCCACTACAGGGGGAGCAATCAGCCCCAGCATTTT.

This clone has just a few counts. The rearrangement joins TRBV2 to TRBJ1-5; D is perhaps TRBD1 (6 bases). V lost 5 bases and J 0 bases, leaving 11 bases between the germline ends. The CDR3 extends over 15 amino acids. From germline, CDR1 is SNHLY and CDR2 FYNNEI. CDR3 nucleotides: TGTGCCAGCAGTAGACAGGATAATAGCAATCAGCCCCAGCATTTT. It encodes CASSRQDNSNQPQHF.

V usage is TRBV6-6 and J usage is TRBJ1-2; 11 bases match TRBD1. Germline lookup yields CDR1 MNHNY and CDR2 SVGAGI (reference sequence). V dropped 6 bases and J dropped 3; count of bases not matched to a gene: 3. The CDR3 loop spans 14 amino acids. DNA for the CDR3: TGTGCCAGCAGGGGACAGGGGGTATACTATGGCTACACCTTC. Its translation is CASRGQGVYYGYTF.

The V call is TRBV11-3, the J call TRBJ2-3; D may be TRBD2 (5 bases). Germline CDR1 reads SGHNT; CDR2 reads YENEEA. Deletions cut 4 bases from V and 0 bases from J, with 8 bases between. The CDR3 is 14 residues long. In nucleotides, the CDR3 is TGTGCCAGCAGCTCCTCGGGGAGCACAGATACGCAGTATTTT. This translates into CASSSSGSTDTQYF. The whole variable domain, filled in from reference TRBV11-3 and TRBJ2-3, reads EAGVVQSPRYKIIEKKQPVAFWCNPISGHNTLYWYLQNLGQGPELLIRYENEEAVDDSQLPKDRFSAERLKGVDSTLKIQPAELGDSAVYLCASSSSGSTDTQYFGPGTRLTVL.

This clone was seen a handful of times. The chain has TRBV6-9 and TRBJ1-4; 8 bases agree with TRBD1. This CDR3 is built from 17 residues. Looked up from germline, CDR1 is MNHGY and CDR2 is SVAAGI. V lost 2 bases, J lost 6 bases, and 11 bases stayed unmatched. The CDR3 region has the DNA TGTGCCAGCAGTTATCCATACCCACAGGGGGGGGATGAAAAACTGTTTTTT. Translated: CASSYPYPQGGDEKLFF.

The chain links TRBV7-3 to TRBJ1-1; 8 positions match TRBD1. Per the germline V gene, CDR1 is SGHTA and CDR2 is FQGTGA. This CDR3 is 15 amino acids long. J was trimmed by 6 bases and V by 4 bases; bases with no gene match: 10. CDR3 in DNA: TGTGCCAGCAGCTCAGGACAGGGTTTGGGCGCTGAAGCTTTCTTT. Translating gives CASSSGQGLGAEAFF.

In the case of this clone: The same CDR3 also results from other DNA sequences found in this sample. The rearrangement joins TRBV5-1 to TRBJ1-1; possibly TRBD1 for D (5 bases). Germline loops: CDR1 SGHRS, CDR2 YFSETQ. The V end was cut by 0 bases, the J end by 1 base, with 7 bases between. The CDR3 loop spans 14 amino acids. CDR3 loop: CASSLGDRNTEAFF. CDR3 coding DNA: TGCGCCAGCAGCTTGGGTGACAGGAACACTGAAGCTTTCTTT.

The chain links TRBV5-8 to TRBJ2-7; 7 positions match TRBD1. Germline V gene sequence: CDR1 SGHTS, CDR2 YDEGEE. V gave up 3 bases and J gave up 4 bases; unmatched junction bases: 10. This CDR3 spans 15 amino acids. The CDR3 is CASSWGWLQGYEQYF. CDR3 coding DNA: TGTGCCAGCAGCTGGGGATGGTTACAGGGGTACGAGCAGTACTTC. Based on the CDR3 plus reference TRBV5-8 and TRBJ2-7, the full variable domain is EAGVTQSPTHLIKTRGQQATLRCSPISGHTSVYWYQQALGLGLQFLLWYDEGEERNRGNFPPRFSGRQFPNYSSELNVNALELEDSALYLCASSWGWLQGYEQYFGPGTRLTVT.

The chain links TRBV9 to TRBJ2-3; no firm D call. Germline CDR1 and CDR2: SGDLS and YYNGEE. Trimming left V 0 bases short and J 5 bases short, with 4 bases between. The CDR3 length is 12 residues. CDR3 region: CASSVVGDTQYF. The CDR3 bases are TGTGCCAGCAGCGTAGTCGGAGATACGCAGTATTTT.

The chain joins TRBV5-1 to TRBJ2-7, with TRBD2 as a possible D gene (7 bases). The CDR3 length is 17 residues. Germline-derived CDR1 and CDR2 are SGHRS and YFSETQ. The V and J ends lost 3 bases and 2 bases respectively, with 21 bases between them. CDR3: CASSYPLGAGATYEQYF. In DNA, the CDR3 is TGCGCCAGCAGCTATCCCCTGGGGGCGGGGGCCACCTACGAGCAGTACTTC.

CDR3 region: CASSVVGQGEAFF. CDR3 DNA sequence: TGTGCCAGCAGCGTAGTAGGGCAGGGCGAAGCTTTCTTT. The rearrangement links TRBV9 to TRBJ1-1; perhaps TRBD1 as D (5 bases). The CDR3 is 13 amino acids. V was clipped by 0 bases and J by 8 bases, with 11 bases between them. Germline V gives CDR1 SGDLS, CDR2 YYNGEE.

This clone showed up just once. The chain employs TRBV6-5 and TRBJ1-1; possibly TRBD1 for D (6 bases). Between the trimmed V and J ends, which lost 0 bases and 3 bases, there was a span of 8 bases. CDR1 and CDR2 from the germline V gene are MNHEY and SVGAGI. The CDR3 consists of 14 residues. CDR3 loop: CASSYSQGHTEAFF. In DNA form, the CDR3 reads TGTGCCAGCAGTTACTCACAGGGCCACACTGAAGCTTTCTTT.

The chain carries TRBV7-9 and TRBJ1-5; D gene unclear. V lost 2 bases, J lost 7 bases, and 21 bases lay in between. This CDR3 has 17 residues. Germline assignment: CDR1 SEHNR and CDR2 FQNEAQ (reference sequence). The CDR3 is CASSLNHVGGFGQPQHF. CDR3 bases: TGTGCCAGCAGCTTAAATCATGTTGGCGGATTTGGCCAGCCCCAGCATTTT. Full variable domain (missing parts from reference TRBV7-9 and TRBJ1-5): DTGVSQNPRHKITKRGQNVTFRCDPISEHNRLYWYRQTLGQGPEFLTYFQNEAQLEKSRLLSDRFSAERPKGSFSTLEIQRTEQGDSAMYLCASSLNHVGGFGQPQHFGDGTRLSIL.

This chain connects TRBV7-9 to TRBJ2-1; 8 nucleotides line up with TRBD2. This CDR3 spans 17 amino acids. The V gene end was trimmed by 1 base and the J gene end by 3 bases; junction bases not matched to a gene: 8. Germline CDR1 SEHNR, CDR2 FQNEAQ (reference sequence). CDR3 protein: CASSLGPAGELYNEQFF. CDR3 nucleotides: TGTGCCAGCAGCTTAGGCCCAGCGGGGGAGCTCTACAATGAGCAGTTCTTC.

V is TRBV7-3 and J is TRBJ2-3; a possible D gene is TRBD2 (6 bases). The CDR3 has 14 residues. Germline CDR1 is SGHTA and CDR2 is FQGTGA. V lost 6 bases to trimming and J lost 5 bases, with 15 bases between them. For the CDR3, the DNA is TGTGCCAGCAGACCCACGGGGGTAGTAGATACGCAGTATTTT. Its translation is CASRPTGVVDTQYF.

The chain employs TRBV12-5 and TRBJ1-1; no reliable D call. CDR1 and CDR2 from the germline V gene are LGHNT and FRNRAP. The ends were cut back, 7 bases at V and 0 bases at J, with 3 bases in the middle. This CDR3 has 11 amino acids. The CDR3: CASAVNTEAFF. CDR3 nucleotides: TGTGCTAGTGCCGTGAACACTGAAGCTTTCTTT.

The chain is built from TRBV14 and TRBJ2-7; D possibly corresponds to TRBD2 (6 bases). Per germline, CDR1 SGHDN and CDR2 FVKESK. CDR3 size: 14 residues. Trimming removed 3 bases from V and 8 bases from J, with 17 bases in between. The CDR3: CASSHRAGSWKQYF. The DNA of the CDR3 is TGTGCCAGCAGCCATCGCGCGGGGAGCTGGAAGCAGTACTTC.

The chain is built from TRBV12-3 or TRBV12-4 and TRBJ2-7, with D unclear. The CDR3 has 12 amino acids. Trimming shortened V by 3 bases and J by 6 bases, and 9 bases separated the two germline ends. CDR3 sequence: CASSFTVSEQYF. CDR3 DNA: TGTGCCAGCAGTTTTACGGTGAGCGAGCAGTACTTC.